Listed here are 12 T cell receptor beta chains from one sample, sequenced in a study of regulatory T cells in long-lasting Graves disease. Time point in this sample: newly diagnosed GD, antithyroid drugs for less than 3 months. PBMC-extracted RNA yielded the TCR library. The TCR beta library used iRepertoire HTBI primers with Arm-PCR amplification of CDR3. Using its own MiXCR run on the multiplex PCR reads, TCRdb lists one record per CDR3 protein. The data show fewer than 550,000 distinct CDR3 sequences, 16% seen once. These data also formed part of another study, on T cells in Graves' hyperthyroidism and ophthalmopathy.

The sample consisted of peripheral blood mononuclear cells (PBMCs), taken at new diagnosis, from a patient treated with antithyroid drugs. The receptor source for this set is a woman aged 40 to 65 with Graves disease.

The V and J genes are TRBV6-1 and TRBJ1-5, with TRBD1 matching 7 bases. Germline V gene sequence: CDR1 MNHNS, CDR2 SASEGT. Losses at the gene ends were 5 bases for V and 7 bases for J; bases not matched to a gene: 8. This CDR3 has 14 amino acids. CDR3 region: CASSQNQGGQPQHF. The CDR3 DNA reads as TGTGCCAGCAGTCAAAACCAGGGGGGACAGCCCCAGCATTTT.

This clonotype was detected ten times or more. The CDR3 DNA reads TGTGCCAGCAGTCCCGCCCCGGGGTCCACAGATACGCAGTATTTT. It is translated as CASSPAPGSTDTQYF. The J gene is TRBJ2-3, the V gene TRBV28; D is possibly TRBD2 (5 bases). V lost 5 bases and J lost 2, with 14 bases in between. The CDR3 is 15 amino acids. Germline CDR1 and CDR2: MDHEN and SYDVKM. The whole variable domain, filled in from reference TRBV28 and TRBJ2-3, reads DVKVTQSSRYLVKRTGEKVFLECVQDMDHENMFWYRQDPGLGLRLIYFSYDVKMKEKGDIPEGYSVSREKKERFSLILESASTNQTSMYLCASSPAPGSTDTQYFGPGTRLTVL.

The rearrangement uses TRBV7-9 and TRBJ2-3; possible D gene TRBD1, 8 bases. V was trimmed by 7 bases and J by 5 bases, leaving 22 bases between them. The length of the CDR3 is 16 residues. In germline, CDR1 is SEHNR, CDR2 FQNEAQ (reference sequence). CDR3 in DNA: TGTGCCAGCACCCAAACAGGGGGGGGGGCTTTAGATACGCAGTATTTT. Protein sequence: CASTQTGGGALDTQYF.

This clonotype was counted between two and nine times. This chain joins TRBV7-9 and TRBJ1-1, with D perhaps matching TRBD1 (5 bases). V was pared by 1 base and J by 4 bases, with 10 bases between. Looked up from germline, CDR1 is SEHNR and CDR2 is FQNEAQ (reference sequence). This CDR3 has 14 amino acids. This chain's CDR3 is CASSLVQGVTEAFF. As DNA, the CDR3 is TGTGCCAGCAGCTTAGTGCAGGGTGTCACTGAAGCTTTCTTT.

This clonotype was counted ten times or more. Here the CDR3 reads CASSRVAREKLFF. In DNA, the CDR3 is TGTGCCAGCAGTAGAGTCGCTAGGGAAAAACTGTTTTTT. The rearrangement joins TRBV12-3 or TRBV12-4 to TRBJ1-4; D uncertain. The CDR3 is 13 amino acids. V lost 5 bases, J lost 8 bases, and 12 bases lay in between.

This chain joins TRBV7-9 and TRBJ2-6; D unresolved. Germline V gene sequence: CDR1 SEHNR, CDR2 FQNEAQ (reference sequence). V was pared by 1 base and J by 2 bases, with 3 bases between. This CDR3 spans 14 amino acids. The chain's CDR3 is CASSLVTGANVLTF. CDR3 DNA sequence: TGTGCCAGCAGCTTAGTTACTGGGGCCAACGTCCTGACTTTC.

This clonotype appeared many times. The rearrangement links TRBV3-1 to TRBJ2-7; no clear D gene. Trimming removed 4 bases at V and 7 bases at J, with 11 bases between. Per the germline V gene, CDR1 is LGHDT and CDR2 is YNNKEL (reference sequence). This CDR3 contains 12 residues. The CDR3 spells CASSRNSWEQYF. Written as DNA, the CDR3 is TGTGCCAGCAGCCGGAATTCCTGGGAGCAGTACTTC.

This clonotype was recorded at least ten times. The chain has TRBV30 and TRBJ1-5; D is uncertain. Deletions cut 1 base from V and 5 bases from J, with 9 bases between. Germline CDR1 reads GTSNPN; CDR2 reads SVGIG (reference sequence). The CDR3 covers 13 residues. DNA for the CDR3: TGTGCCTGGAGTGCCCATTTAGATCAGCCCCAGCATTTT. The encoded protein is CAWSAHLDQPQHF.

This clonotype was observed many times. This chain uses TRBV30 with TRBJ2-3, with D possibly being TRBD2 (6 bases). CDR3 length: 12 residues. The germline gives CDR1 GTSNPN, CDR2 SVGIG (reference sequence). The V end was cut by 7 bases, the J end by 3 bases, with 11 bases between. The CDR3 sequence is CASGERTDTQYF. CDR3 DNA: TGTGCCTCGGGGGAACGAACAGATACGCAGTATTTT. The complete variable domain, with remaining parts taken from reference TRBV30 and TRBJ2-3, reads SQTIHQWPATLVQPVGSPLSLECTVEGTSNPNLYWYRQAAGRGLQLLFYSVGIGQISSEVPQNLSASRPQDRQFILSSKKLLLSDSGFYLCASGERTDTQYFGPGTRLTVL.

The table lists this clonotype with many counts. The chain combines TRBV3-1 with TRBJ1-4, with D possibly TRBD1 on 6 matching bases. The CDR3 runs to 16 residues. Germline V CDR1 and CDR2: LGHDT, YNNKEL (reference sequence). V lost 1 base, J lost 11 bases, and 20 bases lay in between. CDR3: CASSQGGLQGSDKLFF. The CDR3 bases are TGTGCCAGCAGCCAAGGGGGCCTACAGGGATCTGACAAACTGTTTTTT. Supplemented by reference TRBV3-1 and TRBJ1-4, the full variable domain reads DTAVSQTPKYLVTQMGNDKSIKCEQNLGHDTMYWYKQDSKKFLKIMFSYNNKELIINETVPNRFSPKSPDKAHLNLHINSLELGDSAVYFCASSQGGLQGSDKLFFGSGTQLSVL.

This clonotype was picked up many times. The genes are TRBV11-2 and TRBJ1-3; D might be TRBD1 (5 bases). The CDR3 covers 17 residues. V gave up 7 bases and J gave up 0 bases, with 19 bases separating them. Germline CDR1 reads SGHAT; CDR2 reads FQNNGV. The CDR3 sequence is CASNPSGQGNSGNTIYF. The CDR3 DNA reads TGTGCCAGCAACCCCTCCGGGCAGGGAAACTCTGGAAACACCATATATTTT.

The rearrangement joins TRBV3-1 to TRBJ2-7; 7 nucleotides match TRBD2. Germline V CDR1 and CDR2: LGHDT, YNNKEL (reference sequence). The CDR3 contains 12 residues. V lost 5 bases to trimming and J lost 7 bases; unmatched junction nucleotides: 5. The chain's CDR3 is CASSKTSVEQYF. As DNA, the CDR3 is TGTGCCAGCAGCAAAACTAGCGTAGAGCAGTACTTC.